The 2 T cell receptor beta chains below come from one sample, sequenced in a study of cytomegalovirus exposure and HLA in healthy donors. A multiplex PCR was run with 60 Vbeta primers and 13 Jbeta primers. Sequencing used immunoSEQ multiplex PCR; TCRdb keeps in-frame clones, though not all of them. The table has about 110,000 clones, approximately 80% seen once; the top ten hold roughly 3%. Sequencing was performed on PBMCs. These receptors all come from a woman aged 18-29 years in good health and CMV-seropositive.

The genes are TRBV25-1 and TRBJ2-5; 7 nucleotides line up with TRBD1. Germline CDR1 MGHDK, CDR2 SYGVNS. The CDR3 totals 14 residues. The trim removed 8 bases at V and 2 bases at J, leaving 8 bases unmatched. The CDR3 reads CASLNDRVQETQYF. CDR3 coding DNA: TGTGCCAGCTTAAACGACAGGGTTCAAGAGACCCAGTACTTC.

This clone was seen a handful of times. CDR3 in DNA: TGTGCCGGGGGGGCGAACACTGAAGCTTTCTTT. This codes for CAGGANTEAFF. The genes are TRBV6-6 and TRBJ1-1; perhaps TRBD1 as D (6 bases). The CDR3 sequence is 11 residues long. V gave up 11 bases and J gave up 1 base, with 8 bases separating them. The germline V gene encodes CDR1 MNHNY and CDR2 SVGAGI (reference sequence).